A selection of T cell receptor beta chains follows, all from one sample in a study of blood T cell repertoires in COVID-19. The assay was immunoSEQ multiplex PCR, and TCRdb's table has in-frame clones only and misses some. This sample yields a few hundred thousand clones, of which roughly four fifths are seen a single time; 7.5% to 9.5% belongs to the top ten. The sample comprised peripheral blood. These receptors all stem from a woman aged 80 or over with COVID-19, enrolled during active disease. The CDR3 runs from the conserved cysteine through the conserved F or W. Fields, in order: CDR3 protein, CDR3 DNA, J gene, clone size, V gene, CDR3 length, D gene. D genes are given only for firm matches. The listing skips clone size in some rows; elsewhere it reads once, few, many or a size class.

CDR3: CASSLSIYRVGTNGELFF
DNA: TGTGCCAGCAGCTTATCAATATACAGGGTCGGTACAAACGGGGAGCTGTTTTTT
J: TRBJ2-2
size: few
V: TRBV11-2
length: 18
D: -

CDR3: CASSSWTRANEKLFF
DNA: TGCGCCAGCAGCTCATGGACGCGGGCTAATGAAAAACTGTTTTTT
J: TRBJ1-4
size: -
V: TRBV5-1
length: 15
D: -

CDR3: CASSQTLGPVDSGNTIYF
DNA: TGTGCCAGCAGCCAAACCCTGGGCCCGGTGGACTCTGGAAACACCATATATTTT
J: TRBJ1-3
size: -
V: TRBV9
length: 18
D: -

CDR3: CASSLTGNTEAFF
DNA: TGTGCCAGCAGCTTAACGGGGAACACTGAAGCTTTCTTT
J: TRBJ1-1
size: -
V: TRBV11-3
length: 13
D: -

CDR3: CASRGGAATEAFF
DNA: TGTGCCAGCAGAGGGGGCGCGGCCACTGAAGCTTTCTTT
J: TRBJ1-1
size: -
V: TRBV2
length: 13
D: TRBD1

CDR3: CASSQVQGGTSYGYTF
DNA: TGTGCCAGCAGCCAAGTGCAGGGTGGCACATCCTATGGCTACACCTTC
J: TRBJ1-2
size: -
V: TRBV14
length: 16
D: -

CDR3: CASSLETSGIVRAYEQYF
DNA: TGCGCCAGCAGCTTGGAGACTAGCGGGATCGTGCGGGCCTACGAGCAGTACTTC
J: TRBJ2-7
size: -
V: TRBV5-1
length: 18
D: TRBD2

CDR3: CASRQGVAGELFF
DNA: TGTGCCAGCAGACAGGGAGTGGCTGGGGAGCTGTTTTTT
J: TRBJ2-2
size: -
V: TRBV19
length: 13
D: TRBD1

CDR3: CASSLGPTSGGRADTQYF
DNA: TGCGCCAGCAGCTTGGGGCCAACTAGCGGGGGGAGGGCAGATACGCAGTATTTT
J: TRBJ2-3
size: -
V: TRBV5-1
length: 18
D: TRBD2

CDR3: CASSQYHEQFF
DNA: TGTGCCAGCAGCCAATATCATGAGCAGTTCTTC
J: TRBJ2-1
size: -
V: TRBV4-2
length: 11
D: -

CDR3: CASSGTGGNQPQHF
DNA: TGTGCCAGCAGCGGGACAGGGGGTAATCAGCCCCAGCATTTT
J: TRBJ1-5
size: -
V: TRBV6-2/TRBV6-3
length: 14
D: TRBD1

CDR3: CASSQSGTGGEKLFF
DNA: TGTGCCAGCAGCCAATCCGGGACAGGGGGCGAAAAACTGTTTTTT
J: TRBJ1-4
size: few
V: TRBV5-6
length: 15
D: TRBD1

CDR3: CAGAGTTNTEAFF
DNA: TGTGCCGGAGCCGGGACAACGAACACTGAAGCTTTCTTT
J: TRBJ1-1
size: -
V: TRBV30
length: 13
D: -

CDR3: CASSLKGGASYNEQFF
DNA: TGTGCCAGCAGCTTAAAAGGCGGGGCCTCCTACAATGAGCAGTTCTTC
J: TRBJ2-1
size: -
V: TRBV7-6
length: 16
D: -

CDR3: CASSRGQSEQYF
DNA: TGTGCCAGCAGTCGAGGACAGTCTGAGCAGTACTTC
J: TRBJ2-7
size: -
V: TRBV6-2/TRBV6-3
length: 12
D: -

CDR3: CSVPGTGGTGELFF
DNA: TGCAGCGTCCCCGGGACAGGGGGTACCGGGGAGCTGTTTTTT
J: TRBJ2-2
size: -
V: TRBV29-1
length: 14
D: TRBD1

CDR3: CASSPGPGLTYEQYF
DNA: TGCGCCAGCAGCCCCGGGCCTGGACTTACCTACGAGCAGTACTTC
J: TRBJ2-7
size: -
V: TRBV5-1
length: 15
D: -

CDR3: CASSEGTGGTEAFF
DNA: TGTGCCAGCAGTGAAGGGACAGGGGGCACTGAAGCTTTCTTT
J: TRBJ1-1
size: -
V: TRBV6-1
length: 14
D: TRBD1

CDR3: CASSFGRGSEQYF
DNA: TGCGCCAGCAGCTTCGGCAGGGGATCCGAGCAGTACTTC
J: TRBJ2-7
size: -
V: TRBV5-1
length: 13
D: -

CDR3: CASSPQDLVKKGTQYF
DNA: TGTGCCAGCTCACCACAGGACTTAGTAAAAAAAGGAACCCAGTACTTC
J: TRBJ2-5
size: -
V: TRBV18
length: 16
D: -

CDR3: CASSLLSQRGTTEAFF
DNA: TGTGCCAGCAGCTTATTGAGTCAACGAGGGACAACTGAAGCTTTCTTT
J: TRBJ1-1
size: -
V: TRBV11-1
length: 16
D: -

CDR3: CASSPKDRESNQPQHF
DNA: TGCGCCAGCAGCCCGAAGGACAGGGAGAGCAATCAGCCCCAGCATTTT
J: TRBJ1-5
size: -
V: TRBV4-1
length: 16
D: TRBD1

CDR3: CASSRRTGEETEAFF
DNA: TGCGCCAGCAGCCGGAGGACGGGGGAGGAAACTGAAGCTTTCTTT
J: TRBJ1-1
size: -
V: TRBV5-1
length: 15
D: -

CDR3: CASRGLRRSAYEQYF
DNA: TGTGCCAGCAGGGGCCTTCGGAGGTCAGCCTACGAGCAGTACTTC
J: TRBJ2-7
size: -
V: TRBV2
length: 15
D: -

CDR3: CASSFLFKGETQYF
DNA: TGTGCCAGCAGCTTTCTTTTTAAGGGGGAGACCCAGTACTTC
J: TRBJ2-5
size: -
V: TRBV5-8
length: 14
D: -

CDR3: CASSGGLAGGMDEQFF
DNA: TGTGCCAGCAGCGGGGGACTAGCGGGAGGAATGGATGAGCAGTTCTTC
J: TRBJ2-1
size: -
V: TRBV11-2
length: 16
D: TRBD2

CDR3: CASSRDRNTGELFF
DNA: TGCGCCAGCAGCCGCGACAGGAACACCGGGGAGCTGTTTTTT
J: TRBJ2-2
size: -
V: TRBV5-1
length: 14
D: -

CDR3: CASSIWGELGTDTQYF
DNA: TGTGCCAGTAGTATTTGGGGGGAGCTAGGCACAGATACGCAGTATTTT
J: TRBJ2-3
size: -
V: TRBV19
length: 16
D: -

CDR3: CASSPWTSFSSYEQYF
DNA: TGTGCCAGCAGCCCCTGGACTAGTTTTAGCTCCTACGAGCAGTACTTC
J: TRBJ2-7
size: -
V: TRBV7-8
length: 16
D: TRBD2

CDR3: CASSVEGDRNTGELFF
DNA: TGTGCCAGCAGCGTAGAAGGGGACAGGAACACCGGGGAGCTGTTTTTT
J: TRBJ2-2
size: -
V: TRBV9
length: 16
D: TRBD1

CDR3: CASGGQGAVGTQYF
DNA: TGTGCCAGCGGCGGACAGGGGGCCGTCGGGACCCAGTACTTC
J: TRBJ2-5
size: -
V: TRBV6-5
length: 14
D: TRBD1

CDR3: CASSLTGGEKLFF
DNA: TGTGCCAGCAGCTTAACTGGAGGAGAAAAACTGTTTTTT
J: TRBJ1-4
size: -
V: TRBV7-3
length: 13
D: -

CDR3: CASSPGTGRETQYF
DNA: TGTGCCAGCTCACCAGGGACAGGGCGGGAGACCCAGTACTTC
J: TRBJ2-5
size: -
V: TRBV18
length: 14
D: TRBD1

CDR3: CASSFNPNYGYTF
DNA: TGTGCCAGCAGTTTTAATCCTAACTATGGCTACACCTTC
J: TRBJ1-2
size: -
V: TRBV28
length: 13
D: -

CDR3: CASRRDGSGYEQYF
DNA: TGTGCCAGCAGGAGGGACGGGAGCGGGTACGAGCAGTACTTC
J: TRBJ2-7
size: few
V: TRBV28
length: 14
D: -

CDR3: CASSGGLSYEQYF
DNA: TGCGCCAGCAGCGGGGGACTTTCCTACGAGCAGTACTTC
J: TRBJ2-7
size: few
V: TRBV5-1
length: 13
D: -

CDR3: CASSVVTGVGEKLFF
DNA: TGTGCCAGCAGCGTAGTGACAGGGGTGGGTGAAAAACTGTTTTTT
J: TRBJ1-4
size: -
V: TRBV9
length: 15
D: TRBD1

CDR3: CASSDSSAQYF
DNA: TGTGCCAGCTCAGATTCGAGCGCGCAGTATTTT
J: TRBJ2-3
size: -
V: TRBV3-1/TRBV3-2
length: 11
D: -

CDR3: CASSLEAGTSQPQHF
DNA: TGTGCCAGCAGCTTAGAGGCCGGGACATCTCAGCCCCAGCATTTT
J: TRBJ1-5
size: -
V: TRBV7-8
length: 15
D: -

CDR3: CASGLGQGLNEKLFF
DNA: TGTGCTAGTGGTTTGGGACAGGGGCTAAATGAAAAACTGTTTTTT
J: TRBJ1-4
size: -
V: TRBV12-5
length: 15
D: TRBD1

CDR3: CASSQSATNYGYTF
DNA: TGTGCCAGCAGCCAGAGCGCGACTAACTATGGCTACACCTTC
J: TRBJ1-2
size: -
V: TRBV3-1/TRBV3-2
length: 14
D: -

CDR3: CASSLGDRVGNQPQHF
DNA: TGTGCCAGCAGCTTGGGGGACAGGGTTGGCAATCAGCCCCAGCATTTT
J: TRBJ1-5
size: -
V: TRBV11-2
length: 16
D: TRBD1

CDR3: CASSPTGGAEKLFF
DNA: TGTGCCAGCTCACCGACGGGGGGAGCTGAAAAACTGTTTTTT
J: TRBJ1-4
size: -
V: TRBV18
length: 14
D: -

CDR3: CASSPDRVGEKLFF
DNA: TGTGCCAGCAGTCCAGACAGGGTGGGGGAAAAACTGTTTTTT
J: TRBJ1-4
size: -
V: TRBV7-6
length: 14
D: TRBD1

CDR3: CASRGSGRPQETQYF
DNA: TGCGCCAGCAGGGGAAGCGGACGGCCTCAAGAGACCCAGTACTTC
J: TRBJ2-5
size: -
V: TRBV5-1
length: 15
D: -

CDR3: CASRVQGNTEAFF
DNA: TGTGCCAGCAGGGTACAGGGGAACACTGAAGCTTTCTTT
J: TRBJ1-1
size: -
V: TRBV7-9
length: 13
D: -

CDR3: CASKGQLNTEAFF
DNA: TGTGCCAGTAAGGGACAGCTGAACACTGAAGCTTTCTTT
J: TRBJ1-1
size: -
V: TRBV19
length: 13
D: TRBD1

CDR3: CASSPSPNTGELFF
DNA: TGTGCCAGCAGCCCTAGCCCGAACACCGGGGAGCTGTTTTTT
J: TRBJ2-2
size: -
V: TRBV3-1/TRBV3-2
length: 14
D: -

CDR3: CASRSRVLGQPQHF
DNA: TGTGCCAGCAGGAGCAGGGTCCTGGGACAGCCCCAGCATTTT
J: TRBJ1-5
size: -
V: TRBV2
length: 14
D: -

CDR3: CATAPGTGSEKLFF
DNA: TGCGCCACCGCGCCCGGGACAGGATCCGAAAAACTGTTTTTT
J: TRBJ1-4
size: -
V: TRBV5-1
length: 14
D: TRBD1

CDR3: CASSHGGTVDGYTF
DNA: TGTGCCAGCAGCCACGGGGGAACGGTGGATGGCTACACCTTC
J: TRBJ1-2
size: -
V: TRBV3-1/TRBV3-2
length: 14
D: -

CDR3: CASSAALDRRGNEQYF
DNA: TGTGCCAGCAGCGCAGCTTTAGATCGTAGGGGAAACGAGCAGTACTTC
J: TRBJ2-7
size: once
V: TRBV9
length: 16
D: -

CDR3: CASSEPGTEVPNSPLHF
DNA: TGTGCCAGCAGCGAACCCGGGACAGAAGTCCCGAATTCACCCCTCCACTTT
J: TRBJ1-6
size: few
V: TRBV6-2/TRBV6-3
length: 17
D: TRBD1

CDR3: CASSQDGSYRGNEQFF
DNA: TGCGCCAGCAGCCAAGACGGCTCCTACCGGGGCAATGAGCAGTTCTTC
J: TRBJ2-1
size: -
V: TRBV4-3
length: 16
D: -

CDR3: CASSLEASGYEQYF
DNA: TGTGCCAGCAGCTTAGAGGCTAGCGGATACGAGCAGTACTTC
J: TRBJ2-7
size: -
V: TRBV7-2
length: 14
D: TRBD2

CDR3: CASSLAPGTSGPSYNEQFF
DNA: TGTGCCAGCAGCTTGGCCCCCGGGACTAGCGGGCCTTCCTACAATGAGCAGTTCTTC
J: TRBJ2-1
size: once
V: TRBV7-9
length: 19
D: TRBD2

CDR3: CAISRTGREDQPQHF
DNA: TGTGCCATCAGCCGGACAGGGAGGGAAGATCAGCCCCAGCATTTT
J: TRBJ1-5
size: -
V: TRBV10-3
length: 15
D: TRBD1

CDR3: CAWRGTGGSYEQYF
DNA: TGTGCCTGGAGAGGGACAGGGGGTTCCTACGAGCAGTACTTC
J: TRBJ2-7
size: -
V: TRBV30
length: 14
D: TRBD1

CDR3: CASSVQTGVYGYTF
DNA: TGTGCCAGCAGCGTTCAGACAGGGGTCTATGGCTACACCTTC
J: TRBJ1-2
size: -
V: TRBV5-4
length: 14
D: TRBD1

CDR3: CAWSGDSQKAFF
DNA: TGTGCCTGGAGTGGGGACAGCCAGAAAGCTTTCTTT
J: TRBJ1-1
size: few
V: TRBV30
length: 12
D: TRBD1